This TCR beta chain appears in the sequencing data of a study of regulatory T cells in long-lasting Graves disease. In the study overall: Patients newly diagnosed with Graves' had been on antithyroid drugs for under 3 months.

Time point denoted: newly diagnosed GD, antithyroid drugs for less than 3 months. The TCR library was prepared using RNA isolated from PBMCs. This clonotype showed up many times. According to the study, TCR beta libraries were built with iRepertoire HTBI primers and CDR3-region Arm-PCR. TCRdb reprocessed the multiplex PCR reads via MiXCR and lists one record per CDR3 protein. The sample carries 500,000 or so distinct CDR3 sequences, about 16% recorded once. The CDR3 totals 14 residues. Trimming took off 0 bases at V and 3 bases at J, with 8 bases between the two ends. The germline V gene has CDR1 SGDLS and CDR2 YYNGEE. The same sample was also used in a study of T cells in Graves' hyperthyroidism and ophthalmopathy. As that report states: The primer set for the first-round RT-PCR of the TCR CDR3 was HTBI. The majority of expanded thyroid clonotypes above 0.001 also appeared in blood.

The chain couples TRBV9 to TRBJ2-3; D call uncertain. Sample: peripheral blood mononuclear cells (PBMCs), taken at new diagnosis, from a patient treated with antithyroid drugs. The TCR comes from a middle-aged man with Graves disease. CDR3 sequence: CASSVVGSTDTQYF. The CDR3 nucleotides read TGTGCCAGCAGCGTAGTGGGTTCGACAGATACGCAGTATTTT.